A selection of T cell receptor beta chains follows, all from one sample in a study of CD8+ T cells in alopecia areata. Assay: immunoSEQ multiplex PCR; the TCRdb copy retains only in-frame clones and omits some. The sample lists around 190,000 clones, 56% occurring once. The specimen was CD8+ T cells sorted from blood. All receptors come from a human donor in good health. Each CDR3 is given with its conserved first and last residue. A D gene is named only where the DNA matches it firmly. The size of a clone is reported for some rows only, either as once, few or many, or as a class for expanded clones.

TRBD2	TRBV4-1	TRBJ2-1	NA	20	CASSQARTSGADTSYNEQFF	TGCGCCAGCAGCCAAGCGCGAACTAGCGGGGCTGATACCTCCTACAATGAGCAGTTCTTC
TRBD1	TRBV30	TRBJ2-1	NA	15	CAWVTGTGASNEQFF	TGTGCCTGGGTCACCGGGACAGGGGCCTCCAATGAGCAGTTCTTC
TRBD2	TRBV30	TRBJ2-7	NA	14	CAWSWAGGPDEQYF	TGTGCCTGGAGTTGGGCGGGGGGGCCCGACGAGCAGTACTTC
NA	TRBV12-5	TRBJ1-1	NA	11	CASGQYTEAFF	TGTGCTAGTGGTCAGTACACTGAAGCTTTCTTT
NA	TRBV4-1	TRBJ1-1	NA	15	CASSPKPTVNTEAFF	TGCGCCAGCAGCCCTAAACCTACAGTGAACACTGAAGCTTTCTTT
NA	TRBV7-6	TRBJ2-5	NA	13	CASSLTLGETQYF	TGTGCCAGCAGCTTAACCCTGGGCGAGACCCAGTACTTC
TRBD1	TRBV7-9	TRBJ2-5	NA	16	CASSLGRDRVEETQYF	TGTGCCAGCAGCCTCGGTCGGGACAGGGTTGAAGAGACCCAGTACTTC
NA	TRBV27	TRBJ1-5	NA	14	CASSLNRVNQPQHF	TGTGCCAGCAGTTTGAACAGGGTCAATCAGCCCCAGCATTTT
TRBD1	TRBV19	TRBJ1-6	NA	14	CASNEQGTNSPLHF	TGTGCCAGTAACGAACAGGGGACGAATTCACCCCTCCACTTT
NA	TRBV30	TRBJ2-1	NA	14	CAWSVGRSYNEQFF	TGTGCCTGGAGTGTAGGGCGGTCCTACAATGAGCAGTTCTTC
TRBD1	TRBV7-9	TRBJ2-5	once	14	CASSPGTGAETQYF	TGTGCCAGCAGCCCGGGGACAGGGGCGGAGACCCAGTACTTC
NA	TRBV6-5	TRBJ2-5	NA	14	CASSYDGVQETQYF	TGTGCCAGCAGTTACGACGGGGTCCAAGAGACCCAGTACTTC
TRBD1	TRBV4-1	TRBJ1-4	NA	14	CASSQGQGPEKLFF	TGCGCCAGCAGCCAGGGACAGGGCCCTGAAAAACTGTTTTTT
TRBD2	TRBV27	TRBJ2-2	NA	19	CASSLWPLTSGGYTGELFF	TGTGCCAGCAGTTTATGGCCCCTGACTAGCGGGGGTTACACCGGGGAGCTGTTTTTT
NA	TRBV29-1	TRBJ2-2	NA	14	CSVVGGFNTGELFF	TGCAGCGTTGTGGGGGGCTTCAACACCGGGGAGCTGTTTTTT
NA	TRBV15	TRBJ1-2	NA	13	CATSRDRGDGYTF	TGTGCCACCAGCAGAGATAGGGGGGATGGCTACACCTTC
NA	TRBV7-9	TRBJ1-1	NA	15	CASSLSSPGASEAFF	TGTGCCAGCAGCTTATCGTCCCCGGGGGCGAGTGAAGCTTTCTTT
NA	TRBV21-1	TRBJ2-5	few	13	CASPWGAQETQYF	TGTGCCAGCCCCTGGGGGGCCCAAGAGACCCAGTACTTC
TRBD2	TRBV15	TRBJ2-3	NA	13	CATSRARGGTQYF	TGTGCCACCAGCAGAGCGCGGGGAGGGACGCAGTATTTT
NA	TRBV29-1	TRBJ2-7	few	13	CSVEVGARYEQYF	TGCAGCGTTGAGGTCGGGGCCCGCTACGAGCAGTACTTC
NA	TRBV29-1	TRBJ1-2	NA	11	CSVPGAGGYTF	TGCAGCGTTCCGGGGGCGGGTGGCTACACCTTC
NA	TRBV15	TRBJ1-6	NA	18	CATSRVGRVSSYNSPLHF	TGTGCCACCAGCAGAGTTGGACGGGTCAGCTCCTATAATTCACCCCTCCACTTT
TRBD1	TRBV4-1	TRBJ1-2	few	15	CASSPAPGTAYGYTF	TGCGCCAGCAGCCCCGCGCCCGGGACAGCCTATGGCTACACCTTC
TRBD1	TRBV5-1	TRBJ1-5	NA	13	CASSWGTDQPQHF	TGCGCCAGCAGTTGGGGGACAGATCAGCCCCAGCATTTT
NA	TRBV7-9	TRBJ1-3	few	14	CASSPIRSGNTIYF	TGTGCCAGCAGCCCAATTAGGAGCGGAAACACCATATATTTT
TRBD2	TRBV6-4	TRBJ2-3	NA	15	CASTGTSGKTDTQYF	TGTGCCAGCACCGGGACTAGCGGAAAGACAGATACGCAGTATTTT
NA	TRBV30	TRBJ1-2	NA	14	CAWRRGDANYGYTF	TGTGCCTGGAGGAGGGGGGATGCTAACTATGGCTACACCTTC
TRBD2	TRBV7-2	TRBJ2-7	NA	16	CASSLEGPSGSYEQYF	TGTGCCAGCAGCTTAGAGGGGCCTAGCGGCTCCTACGAGCAGTACTTC
NA	TRBV2	TRBJ2-7	few	13	CASSDFSTYEQYF	TGTGCCAGCAGTGACTTTAGCACCTACGAGCAGTACTTC
NA	TRBV29-1	TRBJ1-6	NA	17	CSVEGDGKSSYNSPLHF	TGCAGCGTTGAGGGGGACGGGAAGAGCTCCTATAATTCACCCCTCCACTTT
NA	TRBV4-1	TRBJ2-1	NA	13	CASSQGVGNEQFF	TGCGCCAGCAGCCAAGGAGTGGGCAATGAGCAGTTCTTC
NA	TRBV5-6	TRBJ2-5	NA	13	CASSFPSSETQYF	TGTGCCAGCAGCTTTCCCTCGAGCGAGACCCAGTACTTC
TRBD1	TRBV29-1	TRBJ2-2	NA	15	CSAADRGKNTGELFF	TGCAGCGCCGCGGACAGGGGAAAGAACACCGGGGAGCTGTTTTTT
NA	TRBV11-2	TRBJ1-1	NA	11	CASSLRERAFF	TGTGCCAGCAGCTTAAGGGAGAGGGCTTTCTTT
NA	TRBV7-9	TRBJ2-1	NA	16	CASSWGGRAIYNEQFF	TGTGCCAGCTCCTGGGGGGGCAGGGCTATCTACAATGAGCAGTTCTTC